This T cell receptor beta chain came from a study of CD8 T cells in ankylosing spondylitis. This clonotype was observed at least ten times. Its antigen is as yet unknown. TCRdb independently ran MiXCR on the 5' RACE reads; one entry per CDR3 protein. Among more than 110,000 distinct CDR3 sequences listed, 7% to 10% were seen once. Trimming pared 5 bases from V and 10 bases from J, leaving 11 bases between. The germline gives CDR1 MNHNS, CDR2 SASEGT. This CDR3 region has 11 residues. Study conclusions and caveats: A TCR beta motif of 7 or 8 highly homologous variants appeared characteristic of ankylosing spondylitis blood.

The rearrangement links TRBV6-1 to TRBJ1-2; the D is unclear. Sequenced material: synovial fluid, either unsorted or a sorted T cell fraction (not recorded which). The receptor was derived from a male donor with ankylosing spondylitis. CDR3 sequence reads: CASSPQDLYTF. CDR3 nucleotides: TGTGCCAGCAGTCCCCAGGACCTCTACACCTTC.